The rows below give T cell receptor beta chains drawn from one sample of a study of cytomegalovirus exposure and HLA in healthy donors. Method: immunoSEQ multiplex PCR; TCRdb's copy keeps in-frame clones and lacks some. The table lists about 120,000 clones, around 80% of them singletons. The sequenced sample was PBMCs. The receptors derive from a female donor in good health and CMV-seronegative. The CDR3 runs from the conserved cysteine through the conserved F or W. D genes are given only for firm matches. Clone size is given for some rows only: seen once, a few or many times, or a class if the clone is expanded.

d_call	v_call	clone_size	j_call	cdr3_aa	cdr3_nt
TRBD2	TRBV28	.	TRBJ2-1	CASLRREAHNEQFF	TGTGCCAGCTTGCGACGGGAGGCACACAATGAGCAGTTCTTC
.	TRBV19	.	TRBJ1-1	CASSMGSSEAFF	TGTGCCAGTAGTATGGGCAGCTCTGAAGCTTTCTTT
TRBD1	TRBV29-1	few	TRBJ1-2	CSVLDRSYGYTF	TGCAGCGTTTTGGACAGGAGCTATGGCTACACCTTC
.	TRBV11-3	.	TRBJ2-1	CASSFGTEGNEQFF	TGTGCCAGCAGCTTTGGGACGGAGGGCAATGAGCAGTTCTTC
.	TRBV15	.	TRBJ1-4	CATSDLQGRSEKLFF	TGTGCCACCAGCGACCTTCAGGGTCGGAGTGAAAAACTGTTTTTT
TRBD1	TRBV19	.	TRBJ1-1	CASSIWDRGSYGAFF	TGTGCCAGTAGTATATGGGACAGGGGTAGTTACGGCGCTTTCTTT
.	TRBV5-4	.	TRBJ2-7	CASSLVTSYEQYF	TGTGCCAGCAGCTTGGTTACTTCCTACGAGCAGTACTTC
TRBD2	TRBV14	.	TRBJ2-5	CASSELAGDETQYF	TGTGCCAGCAGCGAGCTAGCGGGGGACGAGACCCAGTACTTC
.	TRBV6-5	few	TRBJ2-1	CASSSLAEQFF	TGTGCCAGCAGTTCCCTAGCGGAGCAGTTCTTC
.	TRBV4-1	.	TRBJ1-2	CASSHVNGGGSYTF	TGCGCCAGCAGCCATGTAAACGGGGGAGGGAGCTACACCTTC
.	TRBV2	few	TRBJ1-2	CASSLDGWSNYGYTF	TGTGCCAGCTCGTTAGATGGTTGGTCCAACTATGGCTACACCTTC
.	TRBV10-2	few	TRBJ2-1	CASTGGAYNEQFF	TGCGCCAGCACCGGCGGGGCCTACAATGAGCAGTTCTTC
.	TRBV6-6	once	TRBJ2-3	CASSWCRDKCTDTQYF	TGTGCCAGCAGTTGGTGCCGGGACAAATGCACAGATACGCAGTATTTT
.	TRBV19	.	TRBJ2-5	CASSTGLVMGAFQETQYF	TGTGCCAGTAGTACAGGCCTAGTAATGGGAGCCTTTCAAGAGACCCAGTACTTC
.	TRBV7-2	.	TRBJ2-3	CASSLSGRTDTQYF	TGTGCCAGCAGCTTAAGCGGCCGCACAGATACGCAGTATTTT
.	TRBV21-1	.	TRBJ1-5	CASSKGGTGSPQSYQPQHF	TGTGCCAGCAGCAAAGGGGGGACAGGGTCCCCTCAGTCTTATCAGCCCCAGCATTTT
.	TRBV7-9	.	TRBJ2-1	CASSFSSYNEQFF	TGTGCCAGCAGCTTTAGCTCCTACAATGAGCAGTTCTTC
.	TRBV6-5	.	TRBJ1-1	CASRSYGGEAFF	TGTGCCAGCAGATCCTACGGGGGGGAAGCTTTCTTT
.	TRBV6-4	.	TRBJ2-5	CASSDSAEAQYF	TGTGCCAGCAGTGACTCGGCGGAGGCCCAGTACTTC
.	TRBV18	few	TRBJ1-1	CASSTTINTEAFF	TGTGCCAGCTCAACGACTATAAACACTGAAGCTTTCTTT
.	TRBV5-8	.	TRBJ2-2	CASSLLRGATGELFF	TGTGCCAGCAGCCTCCTACGGGGGGCCACCGGGGAGCTGTTTTTT
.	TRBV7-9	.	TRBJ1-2	CASSLDSREESYTF	TGTGCCAGCAGCTTAGATAGTCGGGAAGAGAGCTACACCTTC
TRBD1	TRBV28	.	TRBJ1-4	CASTRQGTATNEKLFF	TGTGCCAGCACCAGACAGGGGACTGCAACTAATGAAAAACTGTTTTTT
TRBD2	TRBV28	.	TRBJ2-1	CASSLRFSWGGTSYNEQFF	TGTGCCAGCAGTCTAAGATTCTCCTGGGGGGGGACCTCCTACAATGAGCAGTTCTTC
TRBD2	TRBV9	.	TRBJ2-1	CASSVDGLAGTEQFF	TGTGCCAGCAGCGTAGATGGACTAGCGGGGACTGAGCAGTTCTTC
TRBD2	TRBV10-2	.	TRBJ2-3	CASGRSGGRDTQYF	TGCGCCAGCGGAAGGAGCGGGGGGCGAGATACGCAGTATTTT
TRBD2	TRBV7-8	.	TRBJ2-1	CASSTGLAGASEQFF	TGTGCCAGCAGCACCGGACTAGCGGGAGCAAGCGAGCAGTTCTTC
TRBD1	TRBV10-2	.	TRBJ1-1	CASSESGTASLEAFF	TGCGCCAGCAGTGAGTCCGGGACAGCGAGTTTGGAAGCTTTCTTT
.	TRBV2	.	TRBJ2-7	CASSAPSYSYEQYF	TGTGCCAGCTCTGCACCATCCTACTCCTACGAGCAGTACTTC
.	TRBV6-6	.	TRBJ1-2	CASSPGAAFGYTF	TGTGCCAGCAGTCCAGGGGCTGCGTTTGGCTACACCTTC
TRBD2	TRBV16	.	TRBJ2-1	CASSPSGTSANEQFF	TGTGCCAGCAGTCCTTCCGGGACTAGCGCCAATGAGCAGTTCTTC
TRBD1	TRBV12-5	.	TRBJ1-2	CASGGTGNYGYTF	TGTGCTAGTGGGGGGACAGGGAACTATGGCTACACCTTC
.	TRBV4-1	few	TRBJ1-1	CASRQSTGLENTEAFF	TGCGCCAGCAGACAATCAACAGGGCTCGAGAACACTGAAGCTTTCTTT
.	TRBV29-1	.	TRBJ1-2	CSVGAGVYGYTF	TGCAGCGTTGGAGCAGGGGTCTATGGCTACACCTTC
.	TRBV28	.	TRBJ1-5	CASSLSGNQPQHF	TGTGCCAGCAGTTTATCCGGTAATCAGCCCCAGCATTTT
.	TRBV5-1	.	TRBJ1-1	CASSLVTAGTTEAFF	TGCGCCAGCAGCTTGGTCACGGCAGGTACCACTGAAGCTTTCTTT
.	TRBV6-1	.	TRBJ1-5	CASILQGGSNQPQHF	TGTGCCAGCATATTACAGGGTGGGAGCAATCAGCCCCAGCATTTT
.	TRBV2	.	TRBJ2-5	CASKIRGETQYF	TGTGCCAGCAAGATCCGGGGGGAGACCCAGTACTTC
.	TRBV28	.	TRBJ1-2	CASSPGGDYTF	TGTGCCAGCAGTCCGGGGGGGGACTACACCTTC
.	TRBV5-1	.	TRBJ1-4	CASSYRGNEKLFF	TGCGCCAGCAGCTACCGGGGTAATGAAAAACTGTTTTTT
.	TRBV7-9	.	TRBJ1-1	CSSSLGGEAFF	TGTTCCAGCAGCCTGGGGGGGGAAGCTTTCTTT
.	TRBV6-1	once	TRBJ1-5	CASSVGEPGNQPQHF	TGTGCCAGCAGTGTAGGTGAACCGGGAAATCAGCCCCAGCATTTT
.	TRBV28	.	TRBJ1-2	CASEHSTNYGYTF	TGTGCCAGCGAGCATTCTACGAACTATGGCTACACCTTC
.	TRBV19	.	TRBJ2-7	CASSNFPRSYEQYF	TGTGCCAGTAGTAACTTCCCGAGGTCCTACGAGCAGTACTTC
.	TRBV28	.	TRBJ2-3	CASSFGGVVDTQYF	TGTGCCAGCAGTTTCGGGGGAGTGGTGGATACGCAGTATTTT
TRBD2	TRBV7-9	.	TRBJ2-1	CASSFPISGGPDEQFF	TGTGCCAGCAGCTTCCCGATCAGCGGGGGGCCCGATGAGCAGTTCTTC